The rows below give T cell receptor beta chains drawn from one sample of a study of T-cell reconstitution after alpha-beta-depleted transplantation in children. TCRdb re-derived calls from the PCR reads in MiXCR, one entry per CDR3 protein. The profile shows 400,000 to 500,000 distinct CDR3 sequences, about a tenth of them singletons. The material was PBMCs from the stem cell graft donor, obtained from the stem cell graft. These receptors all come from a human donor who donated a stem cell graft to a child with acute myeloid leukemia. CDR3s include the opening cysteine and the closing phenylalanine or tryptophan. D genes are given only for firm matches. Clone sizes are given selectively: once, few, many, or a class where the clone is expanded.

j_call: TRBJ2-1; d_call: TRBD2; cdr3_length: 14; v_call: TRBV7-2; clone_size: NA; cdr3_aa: CASRTGGGSSEQFF; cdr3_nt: TGTGCCAGCAGAACCGGCGGGGGGAGTAGTGAGCAGTTCTTC
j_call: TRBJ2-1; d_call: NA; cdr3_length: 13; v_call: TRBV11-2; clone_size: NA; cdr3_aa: CASSHARTSEQFF; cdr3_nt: TGTGCCAGCAGCCACGCGCGGACGAGTGAGCAGTTCTTC
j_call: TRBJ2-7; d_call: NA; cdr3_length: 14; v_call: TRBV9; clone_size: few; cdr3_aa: CASSLASAGYEQYF; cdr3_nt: TGTGCCAGCAGCCTAGCAAGTGCCGGGTACGAGCAGTACTTC
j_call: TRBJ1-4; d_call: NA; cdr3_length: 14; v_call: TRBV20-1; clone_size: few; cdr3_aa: CSARDGPFNEKLFF; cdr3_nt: TGCAGTGCTAGAGATGGGCCTTTTAATGAAAAACTGTTTTTT
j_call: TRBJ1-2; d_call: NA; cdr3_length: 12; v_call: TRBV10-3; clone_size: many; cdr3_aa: CAITGSNYGYTF; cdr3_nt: TGTGCCATCACCGGATCTAACTATGGCTACACCTTC
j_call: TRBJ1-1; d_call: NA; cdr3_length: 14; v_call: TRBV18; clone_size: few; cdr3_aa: CASSPQRSNTEAFF; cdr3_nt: TGTGCCAGCTCACCACAACGGTCGAACACTGAAGCTTTCTTT
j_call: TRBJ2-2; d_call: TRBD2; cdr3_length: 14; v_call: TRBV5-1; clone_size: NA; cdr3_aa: CASSRTSGTGELFF; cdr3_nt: TGCGCCAGCAGCCGGACTAGCGGCACCGGGGAGCTGTTTTTT
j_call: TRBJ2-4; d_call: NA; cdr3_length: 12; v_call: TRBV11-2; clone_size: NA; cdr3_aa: CASSAGNGMQYF; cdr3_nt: TGTGCCAGCAGCGCCGGGAATGGCATGCAGTACTTC
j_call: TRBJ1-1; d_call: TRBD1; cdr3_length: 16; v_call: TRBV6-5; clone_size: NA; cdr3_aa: CASSYWSGTGGTEAFF; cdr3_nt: TGTGCCAGCAGTTACTGGTCCGGGACAGGGGGGACTGAAGCTTTCTTT
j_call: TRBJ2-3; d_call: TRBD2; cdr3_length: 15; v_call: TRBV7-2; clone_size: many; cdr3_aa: CASSSTGTSLDTQYF; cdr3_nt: TGTGCCAGCAGCTCGACCGGGACTAGTTTAGATACGCAGTATTTT
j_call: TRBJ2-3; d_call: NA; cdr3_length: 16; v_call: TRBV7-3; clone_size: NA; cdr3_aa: CASSPGLRGGTDTQYF; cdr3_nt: TGTGCCAGCAGCCCGGGACTCCGCGGGGGCACAGATACGCAGTATTTT
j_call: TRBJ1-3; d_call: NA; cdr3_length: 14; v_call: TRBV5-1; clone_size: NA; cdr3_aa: CASSLLGSGNTIYF; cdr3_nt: TGCGCCAGCAGCTTGCTCGGTTCCGGAAACACCATATATTTT
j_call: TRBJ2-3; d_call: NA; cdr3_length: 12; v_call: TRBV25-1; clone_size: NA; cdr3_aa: CASSPVGDTQYF; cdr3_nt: TGTGCCAGCAGTCCTGTAGGAGATACGCAGTATTTT
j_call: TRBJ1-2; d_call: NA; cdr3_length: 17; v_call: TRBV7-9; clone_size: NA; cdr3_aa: CASSLFVAAQANYGYTF; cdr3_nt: TGTGCCAGCAGCTTATTTGTTGCGGCACAAGCTAACTATGGCTACACCTTC
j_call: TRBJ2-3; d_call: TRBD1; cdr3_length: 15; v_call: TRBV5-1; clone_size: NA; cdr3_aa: CASSLETQGQGTQYF; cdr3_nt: TGCGCCAGCAGCTTGGAGACTCAGGGACAGGGGACGCAGTATTTT
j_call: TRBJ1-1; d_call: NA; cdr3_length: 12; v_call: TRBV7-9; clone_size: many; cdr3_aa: CASNRVDTEAFF; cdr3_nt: TGTGCCAGCAACAGGGTGGATACTGAAGCTTTCTTT
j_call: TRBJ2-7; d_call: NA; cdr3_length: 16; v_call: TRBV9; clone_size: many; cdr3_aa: CASSRLWDTKYYEQYF; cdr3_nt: TGTGCCAGCAGCAGACTTTGGGACACCAAGTACTACGAGCAGTACTTC
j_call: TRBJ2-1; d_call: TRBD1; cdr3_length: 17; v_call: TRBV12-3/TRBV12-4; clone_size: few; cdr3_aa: CASSLSPTGRVSNEQFF; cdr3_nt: TGTGCCAGCAGTTTAAGCCCGACAGGGCGGGTAAGCAATGAGCAGTTCTTC
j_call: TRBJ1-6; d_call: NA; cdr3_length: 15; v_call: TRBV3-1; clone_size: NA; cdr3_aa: CASSQLRGNNSPLHF; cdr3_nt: TGTGCCAGCAGCCAACTTCGGGGTAATAATTCACCCCTCCACTTT
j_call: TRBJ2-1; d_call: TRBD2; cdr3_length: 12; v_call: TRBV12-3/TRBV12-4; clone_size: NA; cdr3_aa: CASIKASGGQFF; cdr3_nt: TGTGCCAGCATTAAGGCTAGCGGGGGGCAGTTCTTC
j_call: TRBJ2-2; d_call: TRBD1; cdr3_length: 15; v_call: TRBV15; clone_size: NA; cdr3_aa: CATSRMTGGPGELFF; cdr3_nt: TGTGCCACCAGCAGAATGACAGGGGGCCCCGGGGAGCTGTTTTTT
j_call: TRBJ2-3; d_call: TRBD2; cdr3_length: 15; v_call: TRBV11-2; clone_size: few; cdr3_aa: CASRSFGLAADTQYF; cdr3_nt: TGTGCCAGCAGATCATTCGGGCTAGCGGCAGATACGCAGTATTTT
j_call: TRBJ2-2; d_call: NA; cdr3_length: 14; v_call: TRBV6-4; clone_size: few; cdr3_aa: CASRHIGGTGELFF; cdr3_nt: TGTGCCAGCAGACACATCGGGGGCACCGGGGAGCTGTTTTTT
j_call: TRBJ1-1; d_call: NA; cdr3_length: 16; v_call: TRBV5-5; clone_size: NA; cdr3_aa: CASSFLGGSLLGEAFF; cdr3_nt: TGTGCCAGCAGCTTCCTCGGGGGTTCTCTCCTTGGTGAAGCTTTCTTT
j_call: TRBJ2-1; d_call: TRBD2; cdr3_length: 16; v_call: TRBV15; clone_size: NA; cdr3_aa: CATSRGGLAENNEQFF; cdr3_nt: TGTGCCACCAGCAGAGGGGGACTAGCCGAAAACAATGAGCAGTTCTTC
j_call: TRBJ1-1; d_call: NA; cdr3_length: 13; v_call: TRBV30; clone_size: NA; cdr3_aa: CAWNRQSYTEAFF; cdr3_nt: TGTGCCTGGAATCGCCAGTCTTACACTGAAGCTTTCTTT
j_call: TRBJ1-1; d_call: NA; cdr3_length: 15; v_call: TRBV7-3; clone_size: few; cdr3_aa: CASSSSGPPNTEAFF; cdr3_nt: TGTGCCAGCAGCTCCTCTGGACCTCCAAACACTGAAGCTTTCTTT
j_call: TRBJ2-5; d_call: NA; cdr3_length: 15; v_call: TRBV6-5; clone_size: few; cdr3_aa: CASSYSSAGVKTQYF; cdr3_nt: TGTGCCAGCAGTTACTCGAGTGCAGGGGTCAAGACCCAGTACTTC
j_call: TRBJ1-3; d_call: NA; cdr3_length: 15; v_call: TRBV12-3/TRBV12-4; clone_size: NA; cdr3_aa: CASSLAKSGGNTIYF; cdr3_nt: TGTGCCAGCAGTTTAGCGAAGTCAGGGGGAAACACCATATATTTT
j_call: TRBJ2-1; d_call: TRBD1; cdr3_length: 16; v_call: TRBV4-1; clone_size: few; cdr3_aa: CASSQEDRRFYNEQFF; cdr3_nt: TGCGCCAGCAGCCAGGAGGACAGGCGGTTCTACAATGAGCAGTTCTTC
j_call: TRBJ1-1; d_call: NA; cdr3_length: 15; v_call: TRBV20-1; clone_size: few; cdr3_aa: CSASPQDRGHTEAFF; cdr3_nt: TGCAGTGCTAGCCCCCAAGACCGGGGGCACACTGAAGCTTTCTTT
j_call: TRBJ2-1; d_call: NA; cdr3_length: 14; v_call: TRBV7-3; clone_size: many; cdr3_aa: CASSLWTAYNEQFF; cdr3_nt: TGTGCCAGCAGCTTGTGGACAGCTTACAATGAGCAGTTCTTC
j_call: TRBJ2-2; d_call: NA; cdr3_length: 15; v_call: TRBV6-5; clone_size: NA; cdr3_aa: CASSYSGRATGELFF; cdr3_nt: TGTGCCAGCAGTTACTCGGGCCGAGCTACCGGGGAGCTGTTTTTT
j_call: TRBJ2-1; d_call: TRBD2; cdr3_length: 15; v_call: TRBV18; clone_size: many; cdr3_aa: CASSPRTSVSNEQFF; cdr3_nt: TGTGCCAGCTCACCTCGGACTAGCGTGAGCAATGAGCAGTTCTTC